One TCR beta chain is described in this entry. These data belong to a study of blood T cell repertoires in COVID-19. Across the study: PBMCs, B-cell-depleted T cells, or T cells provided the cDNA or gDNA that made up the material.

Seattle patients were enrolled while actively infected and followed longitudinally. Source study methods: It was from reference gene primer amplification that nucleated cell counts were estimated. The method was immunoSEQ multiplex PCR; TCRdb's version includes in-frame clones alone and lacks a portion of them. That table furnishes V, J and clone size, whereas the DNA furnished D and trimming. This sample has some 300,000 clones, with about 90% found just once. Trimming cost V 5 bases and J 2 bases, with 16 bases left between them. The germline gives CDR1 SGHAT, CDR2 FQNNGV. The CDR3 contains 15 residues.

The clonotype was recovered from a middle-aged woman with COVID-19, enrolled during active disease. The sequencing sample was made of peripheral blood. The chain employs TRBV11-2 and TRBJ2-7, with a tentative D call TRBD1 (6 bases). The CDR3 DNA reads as TGTGCCAGCAGCCGCAACAGGGATCTCGCCTACGAGCAGTACTTC. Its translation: CASSRNRDLAYEQYF.